This T cell receptor beta chain appears in the sequencing data of a study of cytomegalovirus exposure and HLA in healthy donors. Trimming left V 4 bases short and J 2 bases short, with 12 bases between. Per germline, CDR1 SGHVS and CDR2 FQNEAQ. This CDR3 spans 15 amino acids. Points from the study as a whole: The study had only CMV serostatus as immune exposure information. Common viral pathogens seemed, in a later analysis, to connect with several of the most significant clusters. Based on reports, TCR beta sequences accurately predicted HLA-A and HLA-B alleles for most subjects.

A note on this clone: Antigen specificity is unknown.

The PCR employed 60 Vbeta primers together with 13 Jbeta primers. Method: immunoSEQ multiplex PCR; TCRdb's copy keeps in-frame clones and lacks some. The sample yields some 180,000 clones, just under 80% seen once. The chain is built from TRBV7-8 and TRBJ1-5; D is possibly TRBD1 (6 bases). The receptor's source is a female donor in good health and CMV-seronegative. What was sequenced was PBMCs. DNA for the CDR3: TGTGCCAGCAGCTGGGACACTATCGGCAATCAGCCCCAGCATTTT. Protein sequence: CASSWDTIGNQPQHF. Looking up the rest from reference TRBV7-8 and TRBJ1-5 gives the full variable domain: GAGVSQSPRYKVAKRGQDVALRCDPISGHVSLFWYQQALGQGPEFLTYFQNEAQLDKSGLPSDRFFAERPEGSVSTLKIQRTQQEDSAVYLCASSWDTIGNQPQHFGDGTRLSIL.